This T cell receptor (beta chain) was recovered during a study of blood T cell repertoires in COVID-19. The overall study: Sample material is recorded as cDNA or gDNA derived from T cells, B-cell-depleted T cells, or PBMCs.

The germline CDR1 and CDR2 sequences are SGHNT and YYREEE (reference sequence). V shed 4 bases, J shed 1 base, and the junction held 8 bases outside the gene matches. This CDR3 spans 17 amino acids. Each recovered donor of Cohort 3 presented with two negative PCRs, clearance, or symptom resolution. Source study methods: Reference gene primer amplification yielded estimated nucleated cell counts. Some clones are missing from TCRdb's copy, which holds only in-frame ones; the method was immunoSEQ multiplex PCR. V, J and clone size were drawn from that table, and D and trimming were deduced from the DNA. Among 350,000 to 550,000 clones, approximately 92% were seen once, and the ten largest hold 0.95% to 1.2%.

The sample comprised PBMCs or T cells enriched from blood (not recorded which). The TCR comes from a man younger than 45 who had recovered from COVID-19. The chain couples TRBV5-4 to TRBJ2-6; 7 nucleotides agree with TRBD2. CDR3 region: CASSPRRGVSGANVLTF. The CDR3 nucleotides read TGTGCCAGCAGCCCGCGACGGGGGGTGTCTGGGGCCAACGTCCTGACTTTC.